What follows is one TCR beta chain and its context. No antigen is known for it. In the same sample, other DNA sequences code for this CDR3. This record belongs to a study of shared clonotypes between healthy human individuals. Study-wide findings and caveats: The represented genetic and exposure-history diversity was limited by the small number of donors.

Each sample came from a Caucasian adult donor living in Nashville, Tennessee. Germline V CDR1 and CDR2: SGHTA, FQGNSA. The CDR3 sequence is 13 residues long. With 5 bases removed from V and 7 bases from J, the gap between germline ends came to 12 bases. Measured with immunoSEQ multiplex PCR; TCRdb has only the in-frame clones, and not every one. The sample has 800,000 to 1,200,000 clones; around three quarters are singletons. The sample was memory CD4+ T cells from PBMCs. Subset: CD45RA-negative fraction. The chain links TRBV7-2 to TRBJ2-1; no clear D gene. This clonotype was sampled from a young man in good health. Some clones in this sample may be carry-over from other donors' samples. The CDR3 protein is CASSLAGSNEQFF. The CDR3 bases are TGTGCCAGCAGCCTCGCCGGCAGTAATGAGCAGTTCTTC. The full variable domain, rest sourced from reference TRBV7-2 and TRBJ2-1, is GAGVSQSPSNKVTEKGKDVELRCDPISGHTALYWYRQSLGQGLEFLIYFQGNSAPDKSGLPSDRFSAERTGGSVSTLTIQRTQQEDSAVYLCASSLAGSNEQFFGPGTRLTVL.